Each of the 11 T cell receptor beta chains below was sequenced from the same sample in a study of immune cell composition in non-small cell lung cancer. The protocol was immunoSEQ multiplex PCR, while the TCRdb copy is restricted to in-frame clones and leaves out a portion. This table holds approximately 5,000 clones, 65% to 75% found once. Normal lung was taken at the farthest possible site, at least 3 cm from tumour. Source material: non-adjacent lung tissue. These receptors were collected from a human donor with non-small cell lung cancer.

This chain connects TRBV27 to TRBJ2-7, with D perhaps TRBD1 (6 bases). V was clipped by 4 bases and J by 3 bases, with 16 bases between them. Germline CDR1 MNHEY, CDR2 SMNVEV (reference sequence). The CDR3 totals 15 residues. CDR3 DNA sequence: TGTGCCAGCAGTTCCCAACCGATAGGGGGCTACGAGCAGTACTTC. Amino acid sequence: CASSSQPIGGYEQYF.

This clone was seen a handful of times. This specimen includes other DNA sequences encoding the same CDR3. This chain links TRBV7-3 with TRBJ2-1; 8 bases align to TRBD2. This CDR3 region has 14 residues. V lost 3 bases, J lost 4 bases, and 2 bases stayed unmatched. Germline CDR1 is SGHTA and CDR2 is FQGTGA. The CDR3: CASSLSGGYNEQFF. DNA for the CDR3: TGTGCCAGCAGCTTGAGCGGGGGATACAATGAGCAGTTCTTC. Looking up the rest from reference TRBV7-3 and TRBJ2-1 gives the full variable domain: GAGVSQTPSNKVTEKGKYVELRCDPISGHTALYWYRQSLGQGPEFLIYFQGTGAADDSGLPNDRFFAVRPEGSVSTLKIQRTERGDSAVYLCASSLSGGYNEQFFGPGTRLTVL.

The chain couples TRBV19 to TRBJ1-2; 7 bases agree with TRBD1. This CDR3 spans 14 amino acids. CDR1 is LNHDA and CDR2 is SQIVND in the germline V gene (reference sequence). V lost 8 bases and J lost 2; bases outside the gene matches: 8. The CDR3 is CASGRGQGNYGYTF. DNA of the CDR3: TGTGCCAGTGGTAGGGGGCAGGGGAACTATGGCTACACCTTC. The full variable domain, its missing parts supplied by reference TRBV19 and TRBJ1-2, is DGGITQSPKYLFRKEGQNVTLSCEQNLNHDAMYWYRQDPGQGLRLIYYSQIVNDFQKGDIAEGYSVSREKKESFPLTVTSAQKNPTAFYLCASGRGQGNYGYTFGSGTRLTVV.

J is TRBJ1-1 and V is TRBV6-6, with TRBD1 matching over 7 bases. The CDR3 length is 14 residues. J gave up 9 bases and V 4 bases, and 11 bases lay outside the gene matches. CDR1 and CDR2 from the germline V gene are MNHNY and SVGAGI (reference sequence). The CDR3 sequence: CASSSEPQTGQAFF. The CDR3, as DNA: TGTGCCAGCAGTTCTGAACCTCAGACAGGGCAAGCTTTCTTT.

Written as DNA, the CDR3 is TGTGCCACCCGGGGAAATGAAAAACTGTTTTTT. It specifies CATRGNEKLFF. The V and J genes are TRBV6-6 and TRBJ1-4, with D unresolved. This CDR3 region has 11 residues. V dropped 10 bases and J dropped 5 bases, with 8 bases sitting between them. Germline assignment: CDR1 MNHNY and CDR2 SVGAGI (reference sequence).

CDR3 bases: TGTGCCAGCAGTGGACAGGCCTCGAATGAAAAACTGTTTTTT. This gives the protein CASSGQASNEKLFF. The chain has TRBV2 and TRBJ1-4; D is possibly TRBD1 (6 bases). CDR1 SNHLY and CDR2 FYNNEI come from the germline V gene. The CDR3 consists of 14 residues. Trimming left V 4 bases short and J 5 bases short, with 11 bases between.

CDR3: CASSGSTGVTNEKLFF. CDR3 coding DNA: TGTGCCAGCAGTGGGTCCACAGGGGTAACTAATGAAAAACTGTTTTTT. The chain carries TRBV6-1 and TRBJ1-4; 7 bases match TRBD1. The CDR3 runs 16 residues. J was trimmed by 1 base and V by 4 bases; bases with no gene match: 6. Germline CDR1 MNHNS, CDR2 SASEGT.

This chain joins TRBV5-1 and TRBJ2-7, with D possibly called TRBD1 or TRBD2 (5 bases each). The CDR3 is made up of 14 amino acids. Germline CDR1 reads SGHRS; CDR2 reads YFSETQ. Trimming took off 4 bases at V and 2 bases at J, with 13 bases between the two ends. CDR3 DNA sequence: TGCGCCAGCAGCCCCGGGGCCCCCCCCTACGAGCAGTACTTC. Residues: CASSPGAPPYEQYF.

This chain joins TRBV7-3 and TRBJ2-3; D may match TRBD1 or TRBD2 (6 bases each). This CDR3 spans 14 amino acids. Per the germline V gene, CDR1 is SGHTA and CDR2 is FQGTGA. V was trimmed by 5 bases and J by 6 bases, leaving 15 bases between them. Written as DNA, the CDR3 is TGTGCCAGCAGCCCACGACTAGGGGGGGATACGCAGTATTTT. It is translated as CASSPRLGGDTQYF. Based on the CDR3 plus reference TRBV7-3 and TRBJ2-3, the full variable domain is GAGVSQTPSNKVTEKGKYVELRCDPISGHTALYWYRQSLGQGPEFLIYFQGTGAADDSGLPNDRFFAVRPEGSVSTLKIQRTERGDSAVYLCASSPRLGGDTQYFGPGTRLTVL.

The CDR3 nucleotides are TGTGCCAGCTCGGACAGCTACGAGCAGTACTTC. Translation gives CASSDSYEQYF. The rearrangement joins TRBV18 to TRBJ2-7; a weak D match, TRBD1 (6 bases). Germline CDR1 KGHSH, CDR2 LQKENI. CDR3 size: 11 residues. V was cut by 6 bases and J by 3 bases, with 6 bases left in between.

The V gene is TRBV29-1, the J gene TRBJ1-4; D remains unclear. V dropped 5 bases and J dropped 6 bases, with 4 bases sitting between them. CDR3 size: 10 residues. Germline loops: CDR1 SQVTM, CDR2 ANQGSEA. This chain's CDR3 is CSVLDEKLFF. The CDR3 nucleotides read TGCAGCGTTTTGGATGAAAAACTGTTTTTT.